These 3 T cell receptor beta chains originate from one sample sequenced in a study of T cell responses to AZD1222 COVID-19 vaccine. The table came from immunoSEQ multiplex PCR; TCRdb's copy has only in-frame clones and leaves some out. The sample records about 220,000 clones, about 93% being singletons. Material: peripheral blood, obtained on day 0 of MenACWY control vaccination. The receptor set was obtained from an adult in good health.

This chain joins TRBV19 and TRBJ2-2; D is ambiguous. Germline CDR1 is LNHDA and CDR2 is SQIVND (reference sequence). This CDR3 has 13 amino acids. Trimming took off 4 bases at V and 0 bases at J, with 3 bases between the two ends. The CDR3 here is CASSNTNTGELFF. The CDR3, as DNA: TGTGCCAGTAGTAATACGAACACCGGGGAGCTGTTTTTT.

The chain links TRBV5-1 to TRBJ1-2; D is possibly TRBD1 (5 bases). The V and J ends lost 0 bases and 8 bases respectively, with 11 bases between them. Germline loops: CDR1 SGHRS, CDR2 YFSETQ. The CDR3 is 13 residues long. CDR3 loop: CASSLAQGKGYTF. The CDR3 DNA reads as TGCGCCAGCAGCTTGGCGCAGGGAAAAGGCTACACCTTC. The variable domain in full, with the rest retrieved from reference TRBV5-1 and TRBJ1-2, is KAGVTQTPRYLIKTRGQQVTLSCSPISGHRSVSWYQQTPGQGLQFLFEYFSETQRNKGNFPGRFSGRQFSNSRSEMNVSTLELGDSALYLCASSLAQGKGYTFGSGTRLTVV.

This clone turned up a few times. The chain uses TRBV10-2 and TRBJ1-1; D is ambiguous. Germline values: CDR1 WSHSY, CDR2 SAAADI. Trimming took off 10 bases at V and 6 bases at J, with 15 bases between the two ends. The CDR3 length is 12 residues. CDR3 in amino acids: CAITDGESEAFF. The DNA of the CDR3 is TGCGCCATCACTGACGGGGAGTCTGAAGCTTTCTTT.